This entry lists 9 T cell receptor beta chains sequenced from one sample in a study of post-analysis software for immune sequencing data. Their antigens are not known. The study, taken as a whole, reports: Elevated frequency relative to controls characterized four or five TRBV segments in patients, TRBV5-6, TRBV5-1 and TRBV20-1 among them.

TCR beta libraries were prepared from cDNA with unique molecular identifiers. TCRdb ran MiXCR on the PCR reads and lists one entry per CDR3 protein. The sample yields about 500,000 distinct CDR3 sequences, approximately 45% seen once. The sample was blood. The receptor set was obtained from a girl under 18 with multiple sclerosis.

The rearrangement uses TRBV10-3 and TRBJ1-2, with TRBD1 as a possible D gene (6 bases). The CDR3 is 13 residues long. The V end lost 5 bases, the J end lost 8 bases, and 15 bases lay between the germline ends. Germline V lookup: CDR1 ENHRY, CDR2 SYGVKD. CDR3: CAISPQGSSGYTF. CDR3 coding DNA: TGTGCCATCAGTCCACAGGGTTCCTCAGGCTACACCTTC.

The chain recombines TRBV5-1 with TRBJ2-5, with D maybe TRBD2 (5 bases). V was shortened by 1 base and J by 4 bases, with 14 bases between the two germline ends. Germline V lookup: CDR1 SGHRS, CDR2 YFSETQ. This CDR3 contains 15 residues. The CDR3 is CASSLSGSEGETQYF. CDR3 nucleotides: TGCGCCAGCAGCTTGTCTGGTAGCGAAGGAGAGACCCAGTACTTC.

In this sample, this clonotype turned up a few times. The chain combines TRBV10-2 with TRBJ2-1; D call uncertain. The V gene lost 6 bases and the J gene lost 8 bases, with 14 bases spanning the gap. Germline CDR1 WSHSY, CDR2 SAAADI. CDR3 length equals 13 residues. This CDR3 is CASRGLDVDEQFF. In DNA form, the CDR3 reads TGCGCCAGCAGAGGGCTAGATGTAGATGAGCAGTTCTTC.

J is TRBJ1-2 and V is TRBV9; D is possibly TRBD1 (5 bases). V lost 0 bases to trimming and J lost 4 bases, with 10 bases between them. This CDR3 is 14 amino acids long. Per the germline V gene, CDR1 is SGDLS and CDR2 is YYNGEE. In DNA form, the CDR3 reads TGTGCCAGCAGCGTAGGAGACAGCACCTATGGCTACACCTTC. Translated, it gives CASSVGDSTYGYTF.

The rearrangement links TRBV14 to TRBJ2-7; D is perhaps TRBD1 (6 bases). With 5 bases removed from V and 0 bases from J, the gap between germline ends came to 11 bases. Germline values: CDR1 SGHDN, CDR2 FVKESK. The CDR3 extends over 14 amino acids. The CDR3 sequence is CASSSGHNSYEQYF. CDR3 sequence (DNA): TGTGCCAGCAGCTCGGGACATAACTCCTACGAGCAGTACTTC.

The CDR3 DNA reads TGCAGTGCTATGGTCGGGAGGGACTACAATGAGCAGTTCTTC. It yields the protein CSAMVGRDYNEQFF. The chain combines TRBV20-1 with TRBJ2-1; 8 positions match TRBD2. This CDR3 has 14 amino acids. V dropped 4 bases and J dropped 3; count of bases not matched to a gene: 5. Looked up from germline, CDR1 is DFQATT and CDR2 is SNEGSKA (reference sequence).

This clonotype has only a few counts. This chain's CDR3 is CSARRRASSYEQYF. The CDR3 region has the DNA TGCAGTGCACGTCGGAGGGCTAGCTCCTACGAGCAGTACTTC. The chain is built from TRBV20-1 and TRBJ2-7; D perhaps matches TRBD2 (6 bases). The CDR3 loop spans 14 amino acids. The germline V gene has CDR1 DFQATT and CDR2 SNEGSKA (reference sequence). V was pared by 6 bases and J by 0 bases, with 15 bases between.

This clonotype appeared a few times. The chain has TRBV5-5 and TRBJ2-7; perhaps TRBD2 as D (5 bases). Germline CDR1 is SGHKS and CDR2 is YYEKEE (reference sequence). The CDR3 sequence is 15 residues long. The V end lost 2 bases, the J end lost 0 bases, and 12 bases lay between the germline ends. This chain's CDR3 is CASSFGHRGSYEQYF. In DNA form, the CDR3 reads TGTGCCAGCAGCTTCGGCCACCGGGGCTCCTACGAGCAGTACTTC.

In this sample, this clonotype turned up a few times. The chain has TRBV12-3 or TRBV12-4 and TRBJ1-5; D unclear. Trimming removed 6 bases from V and 9 bases from J, with 12 bases in between. The CDR3 runs 12 residues. The CDR3 DNA reads as TGTGCCAGCAGACAAGGCCTGCGGCCCCAGCATTTT. Translating gives CASRQGLRPQHF.